Following are 5 T cell receptor beta chains from one sample sequenced in a study of shared clonotypes between healthy human individuals. Some clones are missing from TCRdb's copy, which holds only in-frame ones; the method was immunoSEQ multiplex PCR. The sample includes about 2.1 million clones, about 94% of them seen just once. It was CD45RO-negative cells, positively selected for CCR7, that made up naive CD8 cells, with terminally differentiated effector memory CD45RA+ cells excluded. Material: naive CD8+ T cells from PBMCs. These receptors originate from a man between 18 and 35 years old in good health. Some clones in this sample may be carry-over from other donors' samples.

This chain uses TRBV28 with TRBJ1-2; D is uncertain. Between the trimmed V and J ends, which lost 2 bases and 8 bases, there was a span of 12 bases. Germline CDR1 MDHEN, CDR2 SYDVKM. The CDR3 has 13 amino acids. CDR3 nucleotides: TGTGCCAGCAGTTTAGCGGAGGCGGGAGGCTACACCTTC. Protein: CASSLAEAGGYTF.

V and J are TRBV28 and TRBJ1-5, with TRBD1 matching over 7 bases. Germline assignment: CDR1 MDHEN and CDR2 SYDVKM. J lost 4 bases, V lost 3 bases, and 6 bases had no gene match. This CDR3 spans 15 amino acids. The CDR3 bases are TGTGCCAGCAGTTTCAGGGGGACTTGGAATCAGCCCCAGCATTTT. Translating it yields CASSFRGTWNQPQHF. Using reference TRBV28 and TRBJ1-5 for the parts outside the CDR3, the full variable domain is DVKVTQSSRYLVKRTGEKVFLECVQDMDHENMFWYRQDPGLGLRLIYFSYDVKMKEKGDIPEGYSVSREKKERFSLILESASTNQTSMYLCASSFRGTWNQPQHFGDGTRLSIL.

This clone was observed once. The genes are TRBV4-3 and TRBJ1-3; D not resolved. The V gene's germline CDR1 is LGHNA and CDR2 YSLEER. Trimming removed 0 bases from V and 0 bases from J, with 6 bases in between. The CDR3 sequence is 15 residues long. For the CDR3, the DNA is TGCGCCAGCAGCCAAGAAAGCCCCTCTGGAAACACCATATATTTT. Translating gives CASSQESPSGNTIYF.

The chain recombines TRBV2 with TRBJ2-1; D perhaps matches TRBD1 (6 bases). V was trimmed by 8 bases and J by 0 bases, leaving 14 bases between them. The CDR3 spans 15 residues. The V gene's germline CDR1 is SNHLY and CDR2 FYNNEI. This chain's CDR3 is CASATPDSSYNEQFF. The CDR3 DNA reads TGTGCCAGCGCTACCCCGGACAGCTCCTACAATGAGCAGTTCTTC.

The chain links TRBV6-1 to TRBJ2-7; 9 nucleotides line up with TRBD1. Germline V lookup: CDR1 MNHNS, CDR2 SASEGT. J was trimmed by 1 base and V by 7 bases; bases with no gene match: 8. This CDR3 contains 15 residues. CDR3: CASTETGTGSYEQYF. The CDR3 region has the DNA TGTGCCAGCACAGAAACCGGGACAGGGTCCTACGAGCAGTACTTC.